Listed here are 20 T cell receptor beta chains from one sample, sequenced in a study of regulatory T cells in long-lasting Graves disease. Combining iRepertoire HTBI primers with Arm-PCR of CDR3 regions, the authors built TCR beta libraries. TCRdb passed the multiplex PCR reads through MiXCR, listing each CDR3 protein once. The sample has about 430,000 distinct CDR3 sequences, 21% seen once; the top ten hold about 13%. Time point defined: persistent/refractory GD, antithyroid drugs over 5 years with positive TRAb. RNA from PBMCs was the source of the TCR library. The sample consisted of peripheral blood mononuclear cells (PBMCs), taken when the disease was refractory, from a patient treated with antithyroid drugs. The receptors originated from a female donor with Graves disease.

There are a few counts of this clonotype. The chain has TRBV20-1 and TRBJ2-7; possible D gene TRBD1, 6 bases. This CDR3 has 14 residues. Germline CDR1 and CDR2: DFQATT and SNEGSKA (reference sequence). Trimming left V 4 bases short and J 5 bases short, with 18 bases between. The CDR3 DNA reads TGCAGTGCTAAAAGAACAGGGAGTGATGACGAGCAGTACTTC. Translation gives CSAKRTGSDDEQYF.

This clonotype was detected ten times or more. The chain's CDR3 is CASSQGKLAGHQETQYF. CDR3 DNA sequence: TGTGCCAGCAGCCAAGGAAAACTAGCGGGGCACCAAGAGACCCAGTACTTC. The J gene is TRBJ2-5, the V gene TRBV14; 10 bases match TRBD2. V lost 1 base to trimming and J lost 0 bases; unmatched junction nucleotides: 5. The CDR3 is 17 amino acids. Germline V gives CDR1 SGHDN, CDR2 FVKESK.

This clonotype was seen ten or more times. The CDR3 region is CASSQVVVTRNTGELFF. CDR3 nucleotides: TGTGCCAGCAGCCAAGTCGTTGTGACACGGAACACCGGGGAGCTGTTTTTT. The chain uses TRBV3-1 and TRBJ2-2; no clear D gene. CDR3 length: 17 residues. V was clipped by 1 base and J by 1 base, with 13 bases between them. CDR1 is LGHDT, CDR2 YNNKEL, per germline (reference sequence).

In this sample, this clonotype turned up many times. V usage is TRBV5-1 and J usage is TRBJ1-1, with a tentative D call TRBD1 (6 bases). The CDR3 totals 12 residues. Per germline, CDR1 SGHRS and CDR2 YFSETQ. V was clipped by 8 bases and J by 1 base, with 9 bases between them. For the CDR3, the DNA is TGCGCCAGGATGGGACAGAACACTGAAGCTTTCTTT. This gives the protein CARMGQNTEAFF.

At least ten counts were recorded for this clonotype. This chain uses TRBV28 with TRBJ1-1; tentative D call: TRBD1 (5 bases). This CDR3 is built from 14 residues. V was clipped by 6 bases and J by 1 base, with 12 bases between them. CDR1 MDHEN and CDR2 SYDVKM come from the germline V gene. The CDR3 protein is CASSWTGTNTEAFF. The CDR3 region has the DNA TGTGCCAGCAGCTGGACCGGGACGAACACTGAAGCTTTCTTT.

This clonotype was found a few times. The V gene is TRBV7-3, the J gene TRBJ2-7; 8 bases fit TRBD2. The CDR3 has 15 amino acids. The V gene's germline CDR1 is SGHTA and CDR2 FQGTGA. Losses at the gene ends were 1 base for V and 1 base for J; bases not matched to a gene: 3. The CDR3 region is CASSLSAGGSYEQYF. In DNA, the CDR3 is TGTGCCAGCAGCTTAAGTGCGGGAGGTTCCTACGAGCAGTACTTC.

The rearrangement links TRBV29-1 to TRBJ2-5; D uncertain. Germline lookup yields CDR1 SQVTM and CDR2 ANQGSEA. The germline V and J ends were trimmed by 3 bases and 8 bases, with 16 bases remaining between them. The CDR3 totals 13 residues. This chain's CDR3 is CSVDRLNPQTQYF. The CDR3 DNA follows: TGCAGCGTTGATAGGTTAAACCCCCAAACCCAGTACTTC.

Only one count was recorded for this clonotype. V is TRBV20-1 and J is TRBJ2-4; D is unclear. This CDR3 comprises 11 residues. The V gene's germline CDR1 is DFQATT and CDR2 SNEGSKA (reference sequence). The CDR3 nucleotides are TGCAACATACCCATCGGAAGAATTCAGTACTTC. Its protein is CNIPIGRIQYF.

A few counts support this clonotype. V is TRBV19 and J is TRBJ2-2; no firm D call. Germline V lookup: CDR1 LNHDA, CDR2 SQIVND (reference sequence). This CDR3 comprises 17 residues. The V gene lost 6 bases and the J gene lost 4 bases, with 21 bases spanning the gap. The CDR3 loop is CASSRSRPSDGTGELFF. CDR3 nucleotides: TGTGCCAGTAGCCGCTCCCGGCCCTCGGATGGCACCGGGGAGCTGTTTTTT.

This clonotype was seen a few times. This chain links TRBV5-1 with TRBJ2-6; 10 nucleotides agree with TRBD2. With 0 bases clipped from V and 4 bases from J, the junction kept 7 bases outside the gene matches. Germline V CDR1 and CDR2: SGHRS, YFSETQ. The CDR3 runs 18 residues. Here the CDR3 reads CASSLDSLAGVGANVLTF. As DNA, the CDR3 is TGCGCCAGCAGCTTGGATTCGCTAGCGGGAGTCGGGGCCAACGTCCTGACTTTC. The variable domain in full, completed from reference TRBV5-1 and TRBJ2-6, reads KAGVTQTPRYLIKTRGQQVTLSCSPISGHRSVSWYQQTPGQGLQFLFEYFSETQRNKGNFPGRFSGRQFSNSRSEMNVSTLELGDSALYLCASSLDSLAGVGANVLTFGAGSRLTVL.

This clonotype was observed many times. J is TRBJ2-2 and V is TRBV24-1, with D uncertain. V shed 5 bases and J shed 1 base, with 4 bases lying between them. The CDR3 is made up of 13 amino acids. Germline V gives CDR1 KGHDR, CDR2 SFDVKD. The CDR3 region has the DNA TGTGCCACCAGTGTAGGGAACACCGGGGAGCTGTTTTTT. This codes for CATSVGNTGELFF.

This sequence joins TRBV20-1 and TRBJ2-7; TRBD1 matches at 11 bases. The CDR3 is 13 amino acids. In germline, CDR1 is DFQATT, CDR2 SNEGSKA (reference sequence). After removal of 6 bases from V and 3 bases from J, the junction contained 4 bases not matched to a gene. The CDR3 DNA reads as TGCAGTGCACGGACAGGGGGCTTCTACGAGCAGTACTTC. Protein sequence: CSARTGGFYEQYF.

As regards this clonotype: Given a much more abundant clone one base away, this may be a read error. This chain connects TRBV6-2 or TRBV6-3 to TRBJ1-1; tentative D call: TRBD1 (5 bases). CDR1 and CDR2 from the germline V gene are MNHEY and SVGEGT. This CDR3 has 15 residues. CDR3 bases: TGTGCCATTACCTCCGGGGGGATTGCGGACACTGCAGCTTTCTTT. Its protein is CAITSGGIADTAAFF.

This clonotype was counted a few times. The rearrangement uses TRBV30 and TRBJ1-5; D is undetermined. V gave up 3 bases and J gave up 0 bases, with 9 bases separating them. The CDR3 covers 14 residues. Germline assignment: CDR1 GTSNPN and CDR2 SVGIG (reference sequence). The CDR3 loop is CAWRKGYSNQPQHF. The CDR3 DNA reads TGTGCCTGGAGAAAAGGTTATAGCAATCAGCCCCAGCATTTT.

This clonotype was observed a few times. The V call is TRBV10-3, the J call TRBJ2-2; a possible D gene is TRBD1 (6 bases). This CDR3 spans 14 amino acids. The germline gives CDR1 ENHRY, CDR2 SYGVKD. Trimming took off 5 bases at V and 3 bases at J, with 10 bases between the two ends. The CDR3 sequence: CAISSGQHTGELFF. CDR3 DNA: TGTGCCATCAGTTCTGGACAGCACACCGGGGAGCTGTTTTTT.

V gene TRBV4-1 combines with J gene TRBJ2-5; TRBD1 agrees at 7 bases. With V trimmed by 0 bases and J by 12 bases, 13 bases remained unmatched. The CDR3 contains 15 residues. Germline V CDR1 and CDR2: MGHRA, YSYEKL. The CDR3 bases are TGCGCCAGCAGCCAAGAATCGAGCTTTATGCAGGGGGAGTACTTC. It translates to CASSQESSFMQGEYF.

Of note for this clonotype: Since a far larger clone is one base different, this is likely a read error. This sequence joins TRBV12-3 or TRBV12-4 and TRBJ2-1; 7 bases agree with TRBD2. The CDR3 sequence is 14 residues long. With 7 bases clipped from V and 10 bases from J, the junction kept 13 bases outside the gene matches. This chain's CDR3 is CASTRDLRGYEQFF. CDR3 in DNA: TGTGCCAGCACCAGGGACCTGCGGGGGTACGAGCAGTTCTTC.

This clonotype was seen many times. V usage is TRBV28 and J usage is TRBJ2-7; 7 positions agree with TRBD1. CDR3 size: 14 residues. V shed 3 bases and J 6 bases; nucleotides not matched to a gene: 8. CDR1 is MDHEN and CDR2 is SYDVKM in the germline V gene. CDR3 DNA sequence: TGTGCCAGCAGTTTGACAGGGAGCCCTATCGAGCAGTACTTC. Its translation: CASSLTGSPIEQYF.

This clonotype has at least ten counts. This rearrangement joins TRBV27 to TRBJ2-2; D is ambiguous. CDR3 size: 13 residues. V lost 3 bases and J 3 bases, leaving 5 bases between the germline ends. Germline V lookup: CDR1 MNHEY, CDR2 SMNVEV (reference sequence). The CDR3 sequence: CASSFGDTGELFF. DNA for the CDR3: TGTGCCAGCAGTTTTGGGGACACCGGGGAGCTGTTTTTT.

A few counts support this clonotype. J is TRBJ2-1 and V is TRBV27; possible D gene TRBD2, 6 bases. Trimming removed 3 bases from V and 10 bases from J, with 10 bases in between. The CDR3 totals 12 residues. Looked up from germline, CDR1 is MNHEY and CDR2 is SMNVEV (reference sequence). The CDR3 here is CASSFGGMEQFF. For the CDR3, the DNA is TGTGCCAGCAGTTTCGGCGGGATGGAGCAGTTCTTC.